Below are 21 T cell receptor beta chains sequenced from a single sample in a study of CD8+ T cells in alopecia areata. Following RNA extraction, reverse transcription yielded cDNA that acted as the sequencing template. TCRdb's table, derived via immunoSEQ multiplex PCR, lists solely in-frame clones and lacks some. This sample yields some 120,000 clones, of which 58% are seen a single time; roughly 4.5% belongs to the top ten. This material consisted of CD4+ T cells sorted from blood, taken at week 0. The receptors stem from a human donor with alopecia areata.

The rearrangement uses TRBV25-1 and TRBJ2-7; D unresolved. In germline, CDR1 is MGHDK, CDR2 SYGVNS. Trimming removed 10 bases at V and 2 bases at J, with 15 bases between. This CDR3 has 13 residues. CDR3 loop: CATSGGATYEQYF. The CDR3 region has the DNA TGTGCCACCTCTGGTGGAGCGACCTACGAGCAGTACTTC.

The CDR3 region is CSVGRNPYEQYF. CDR3 DNA: TGCAGCGTTGGACGGAATCCCTACGAGCAGTACTTC. V and J are TRBV29-1 and TRBJ2-7; D uncertain. The germline V gene has CDR1 SQVTM and CDR2 ANQGSEA. V was cut by 4 bases and J by 2 bases, with 9 bases left in between. The CDR3 is 12 residues long.

This clone came up a few times. The chain has TRBV18 and TRBJ2-7; TRBD1 might be the D (6 bases). The V gene lost 3 bases and the J gene lost 3 bases, with 12 bases spanning the gap. Germline CDR1 reads KGHSH; CDR2 reads LQKENI. This CDR3 has 14 amino acids. CDR3 nucleotides: TGTGCCAGCTCACCCGAACAGGGATACTACGAGCAGTACTTC. Protein sequence: CASSPEQGYYEQYF. The entire variable domain, with the rest obtained from reference TRBV18 and TRBJ2-7, is as follows: NAGVMQNPRHLVRRRGQEARLRCSPMKGHSHVYWYRQLPEEGLKFMVYLQKENIIDESGMPKERFSAEFPKEGPSILRIQQVVRGDSAAYFCASSPEQGYYEQYFGPGTRLTVT.

Only a few counts were recorded for this clone. This sequence joins TRBV5-1 and TRBJ2-1, with TRBD2 identical over 8 bases. The trim removed 0 bases at V and 4 bases at J, leaving 6 bases unmatched. The CDR3 has 16 amino acids. Per the germline V gene, CDR1 is SGHRS and CDR2 is YFSETQ. As DNA, the CDR3 is TGCGCCAGCAGCTTGGATACAGCGGGAGCTTACAATGAGCAGTTCTTC. Amino acid sequence: CASSLDTAGAYNEQFF.

The V call is TRBV18, the J call TRBJ1-2; D not certain. The ends were cut back, 4 bases at V and 4 bases at J, with 16 bases in the middle. The CDR3 runs to 15 residues. Germline CDR1 reads KGHSH; CDR2 reads LQKENI. The CDR3 spells CASSQVAPPLYGYTF. In nucleotides, the CDR3 is TGTGCCAGCTCACAGGTAGCTCCTCCCCTCTATGGCTACACCTTC. The full variable domain, with the rest looked up from reference TRBV18 and TRBJ1-2, is NAGVMQNPRHLVRRRGQEARLRCSPMKGHSHVYWYRQLPEEGLKFMVYLQKENIIDESGMPKERFSAEFPKEGPSILRIQQVVRGDSAAYFCASSQVAPPLYGYTFGSGTRLTVV.

The chain uses TRBV30 and TRBJ2-3; D perhaps matches TRBD2 (5 bases). V was cut by 3 bases and J by 0 bases, with 10 bases left in between. CDR3 length: 14 residues. Germline loops: CDR1 GTSNPN, CDR2 SVGIG (reference sequence). CDR3 nucleotides: TGTGCCTGGAGACTAGGTGTTAGCACAGATACGCAGTATTTT. It yields the protein CAWRLGVSTDTQYF.

The chain recombines TRBV5-6 with TRBJ2-3; TRBD2 matches 7 bases. The CDR3 runs 16 residues. The V segment lost 0 bases and the J segment 0 bases; nucleotides outside the gene matches: 4. From germline, CDR1 is SGHDT and CDR2 YYEEEE. CDR3 sequence reads: CASSLAWGLSTDTQYF. Here the CDR3 DNA reads TGTGCCAGCAGCTTGGCTTGGGGACTAAGCACAGATACGCAGTATTTT.

The rearrangement uses TRBV30 and TRBJ2-1, with 10 positions matching TRBD2. The CDR3 consists of 15 residues. The V gene end was trimmed by 0 bases and the J gene end by 12 bases; junction bases not matched to a gene: 11. The germline gives CDR1 GTSNPN, CDR2 SVGIG (reference sequence). CDR3 coding DNA: TGTGCCTGGAGTGTTTGTCAGCGGGAGGGCTGTGTGCAGTTCTTC. Protein product: CAWSVCQREGCVQFF. Using reference TRBV30 and TRBJ2-1 for the parts outside the CDR3, the full variable domain is SQTIHQWPATLVQPVGSPLSLECTVEGTSNPNLYWYRQAAGRGLQLLFYSVGIGQISSEVPQNLSASRPQDRQFILSSKKLLLSDSGFYLCAWSVCQREGCVQFFGPGTRLTVL.

The chain carries TRBV2 and TRBJ1-5; TRBD1 is a possible D gene (5 bases). Deletions cut 6 bases from V and 5 bases from J, with 20 bases between. This CDR3 has 16 amino acids. Germline V gene sequence: CDR1 SNHLY, CDR2 FYNNEI. As DNA, the CDR3 is TGTGCCAGCAGGGCACCGGGACCCCCAGGTTATCAGCCCCAGCATTTT. It yields the protein CASRAPGPPGYQPQHF.

The V and J genes are TRBV9 and TRBJ1-2; TRBD1 matches at 8 bases. The V and J ends lost 5 bases and 6 bases, in that order; junction bases with no gene match: 12. Germline-derived CDR1 and CDR2 are SGDLS and YYNGEE. This CDR3 is 15 amino acids long. CDR3 nucleotides: TGTGCCAGCAGTCCCCGGGACAGGACCTCTCATGGCTACACCTTC. Its translation is CASSPRDRTSHGYTF.

This chain connects TRBV5-1 to TRBJ2-1; 10 bases match TRBD2. Germline CDR1 and CDR2: SGHRS and YFSETQ. V lost 0 bases to trimming and J lost 9 bases; unmatched junction nucleotides: 21. The CDR3 length is 20 residues. CDR3 sequence reads: CASSLAGVRPSGSPNSEQFF. The CDR3 coding sequence is TGCGCCAGCAGCTTGGCCGGGGTGAGGCCTAGCGGGAGTCCCAACAGTGAGCAGTTCTTC. The entire variable domain, with the rest obtained from reference TRBV5-1 and TRBJ2-1, is as follows: KAGVTQTPRYLIKTRGQQVTLSCSPISGHRSVSWYQQTPGQGLQFLFEYFSETQRNKGNFPGRFSGRQFSNSRSEMNVSTLELGDSALYLCASSLAGVRPSGSPNSEQFFGPGTRLTVL.

The chain links TRBV7-2 to TRBJ2-5; 8 positions agree with TRBD1. The CDR3 runs to 14 residues. CDR1 and CDR2 from the germline V gene are SGHTA and FQGNSA. J was trimmed by 5 bases and V by 4 bases; bases with no gene match: 6. The CDR3 loop reads CASSSRQGSETQYF. The DNA for the CDR3 is TGTGCCAGCAGCTCGCGACAGGGGTCGGAGACCCAGTACTTC.

The chain joins TRBV9 to TRBJ2-1; TRBD2 is a possible D gene (5 bases). Germline lookup yields CDR1 SGDLS and CDR2 YYNGEE. V was clipped by 4 bases and J by 3 bases, with 14 bases between them. The CDR3 is 15 residues long. CDR3 residues: CASSLAPAVYNEQFF. The CDR3 DNA follows: TGTGCCAGCAGCTTGGCCCCAGCGGTCTACAATGAGCAGTTCTTC. The full variable domain, completed using reference TRBV9 and TRBJ2-1, is DSGVTQTPKHLITATGQRVTLRCSPRSGDLSVYWYQQSLDQGLQFLIQYYNGEERAKGNILERFSAQQFPDLHSELNLSSLELGDSALYFCASSLAPAVYNEQFFGPGTRLTVL.

This clone was observed a handful of times. The chain employs TRBV10-3 and TRBJ2-2; D is tentatively TRBD1 or TRBD2 (5 bases each). The germline V gene has CDR1 ENHRY and CDR2 SYGVKD. The CDR3 is 19 amino acids. Trimming removed 0 bases at V and 2 bases at J, with 19 bases between. Here the CDR3 DNA reads TGTGCCATCAGTGAGTCAGAGGGCAGGGACGGAATTAACACCGGGGAGCTGTTTTTT. Protein product: CAISESEGRDGINTGELFF.

The V call is TRBV29-1, the J call TRBJ2-3; 10 bases align to TRBD2. The germline CDR1 and CDR2 sequences are SQVTM and ANQGSEA. The trim removed 6 bases at V and 0 bases at J, leaving 3 bases unmatched. This CDR3 comprises 14 residues. CDR3 loop: CSVGLASSTDTQYF. The CDR3 DNA is TGCAGCGTGGGACTAGCGAGTAGCACAGATACGCAGTATTTT.

The V and J genes are TRBV2 and TRBJ1-3; a possible D gene is TRBD1 (5 bases). This CDR3 has 15 amino acids. In germline, CDR1 is SNHLY, CDR2 FYNNEI. V lost 2 bases, J lost 2 bases, and 10 bases lay in between. The DNA for the CDR3 is TGTGCCAGCAGTGAATATCCAGGGACTGGAAACACCATATATTTT. Encoded protein: CASSEYPGTGNTIYF.

The V and J genes are TRBV6-5 and TRBJ2-5, with 7 nucleotides matching TRBD2. The CDR3 consists of 13 residues. The V gene's germline CDR1 is MNHEY and CDR2 SVGAGI. V lost 6 bases and J lost 5; bases outside the gene matches: 6. Written as DNA, the CDR3 is TGTGCCAGCAGACCCCTCGGGGGGGAGACCCAGTACTTC. It yields the protein CASRPLGGETQYF.

With respect to this clone: In the same sample, other DNA sequences code for this CDR3. V and J are TRBV5-1 and TRBJ2-1; 7 bases match TRBD2. In germline, CDR1 is SGHRS, CDR2 YFSETQ. Trimming at V came to 6 bases and at J to 7 bases, leaving 7 bases not matched to a gene. The CDR3 length is 13 residues. CDR3 sequence reads: CASTGTNYNEQFF. The CDR3 region has the DNA TGCGCCAGCACCGGGACTAACTATAATGAGCAGTTCTTC.

The chain has TRBV7-2 and TRBJ1-4, with D possibly TRBD1 on 5 matching bases. Trimming took off 2 bases at V and 8 bases at J, with 18 bases between the two ends. This CDR3 comprises 16 residues. Germline V gene sequence: CDR1 SGHTA, CDR2 FQGNSA. CDR3 bases: TGTGCCAGCAGCTTACTAGGGACCGAACGTAACGAAAAACTGTTTTTT. Translating gives CASSLLGTERNEKLFF.

The chain links TRBV7-2 to TRBJ2-7, with D tentatively TRBD1 (6 bases). The CDR3 extends over 12 amino acids. The ends were cut back, 5 bases at V and 3 bases at J, with 8 bases in the middle. Germline V CDR1 and CDR2: SGHTA, FQGNSA. The CDR3 loop reads CASSLQGYEQYF. The CDR3 coding sequence is TGTGCCAGCAGCCTACAGGGCTACGAGCAGTACTTC.

The chain recombines TRBV19 with TRBJ2-3; maybe TRBD1 (5 bases). CDR1 and CDR2 (germline): LNHDA, SQIVND (reference sequence). CDR3 length: 15 residues. Trimming stripped 3 bases from V and 0 bases from J, with 10 bases between. The CDR3 sequence: CASSIRDVSTDTQYF. CDR3 in DNA: TGTGCCAGTAGTATCAGGGATGTCAGCACAGATACGCAGTATTTT.